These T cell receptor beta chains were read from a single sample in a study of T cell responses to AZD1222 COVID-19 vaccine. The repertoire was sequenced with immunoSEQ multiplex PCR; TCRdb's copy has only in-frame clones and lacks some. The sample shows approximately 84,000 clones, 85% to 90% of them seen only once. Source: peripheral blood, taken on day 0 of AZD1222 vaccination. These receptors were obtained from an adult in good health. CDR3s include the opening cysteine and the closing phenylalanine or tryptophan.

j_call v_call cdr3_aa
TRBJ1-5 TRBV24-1 CATSDRNDQPQHF
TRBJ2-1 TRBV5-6 CASSLGTSGRGNEQFF
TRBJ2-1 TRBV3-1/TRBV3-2 CASSQGTSWAGNEQFF
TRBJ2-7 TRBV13 CASSSRAGSYEQYF
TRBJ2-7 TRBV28 CASSFGTKEQYF
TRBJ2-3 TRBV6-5 CASKSPGVTDTQYF
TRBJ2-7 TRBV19 CASSIGRPKGPYEQYF
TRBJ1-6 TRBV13 CASSVDRGSPLHF
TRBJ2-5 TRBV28 CASSSGTSGRETQYF
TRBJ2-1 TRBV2 CATHGGGAGLAASYNEQFF
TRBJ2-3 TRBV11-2 CASTILRGGNTQYF
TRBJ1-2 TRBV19 CASSMGRDYGYTF
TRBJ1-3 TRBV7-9 CASSIGQGLSGNTIYF
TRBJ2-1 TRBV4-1 CASSQVDLVSYNEQFF
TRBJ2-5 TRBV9 CASSVDRFNGEETQYF
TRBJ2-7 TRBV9 CASSSPGQGGEQYF
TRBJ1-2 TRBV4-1 CASSQVMSGANYGYTF
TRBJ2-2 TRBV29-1 CSVPGPGDSGELFF
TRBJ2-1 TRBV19 CASSPTPTSGSYNEQFF
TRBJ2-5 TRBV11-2 CASSLDTGEETQYF
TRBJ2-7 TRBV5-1 CASSSGTVYEQYF
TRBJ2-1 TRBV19 CACRLTSGPYNEQFF
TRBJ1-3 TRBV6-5 CASSYSAASGNTIYF
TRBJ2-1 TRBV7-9 CASSSSGLSYEQFF
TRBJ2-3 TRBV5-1 CASSPARPDTDTQYF
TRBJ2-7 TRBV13 CASSYSYEQYF
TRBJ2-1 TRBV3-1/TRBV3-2 CASSQDFTLGSEQFF
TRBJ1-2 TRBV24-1 CATSEGYGYTF
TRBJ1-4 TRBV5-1 CASSSQPQGEKLFF
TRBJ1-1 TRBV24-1 CATSRGRNTEAFF
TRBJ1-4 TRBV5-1 CASSLPVFGNEKLFF
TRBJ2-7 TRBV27 CASSPRGQGTFNEQYF
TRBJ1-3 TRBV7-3 CASSLRFHRVSPGGNTIYF
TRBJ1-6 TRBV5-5 CASSLGLGGGAGENSPLHF
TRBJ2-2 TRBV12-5 CASGPGQGATGELFF
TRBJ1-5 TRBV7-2 CASSLMGDQPQHF
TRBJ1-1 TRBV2 CASSVYRDLFLDTEAFF
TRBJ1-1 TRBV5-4 CASSLGDTEAFF
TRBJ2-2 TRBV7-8 CASSSRATSETGELFF
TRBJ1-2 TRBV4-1 CASSPRPTFPGDYGYTF
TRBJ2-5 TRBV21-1 CASSNPDREQETQYF
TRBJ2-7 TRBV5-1 CASSLTGDKQYF
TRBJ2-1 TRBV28 CASSLNVLVPYNEQFF
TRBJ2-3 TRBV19 CASRGFRYTQYF
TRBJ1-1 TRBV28 CASSFPLLNRQQFAGAEAFF
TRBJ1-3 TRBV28 CASSFFRDRAGNTIYF
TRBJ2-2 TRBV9 CASSALGGVATGELFF
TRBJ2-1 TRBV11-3 CASSLRTSGMNEQFF
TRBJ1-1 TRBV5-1 CASRKQGNTEAFF
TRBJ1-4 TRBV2 CASRSSATNEKLFF
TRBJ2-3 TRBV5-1 CASDLTDSLAGVRKTDTQYF
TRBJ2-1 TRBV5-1 CASTLWLSYNEQFF
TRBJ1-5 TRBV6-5 CASINGESNQPQHF
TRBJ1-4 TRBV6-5 CASTEAGWGEKLFF
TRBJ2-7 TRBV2 CASSASYEQYF